Shown below are 4 T cell receptor beta chains from a single sample sequenced in a study of T cell changes during pregnancy in multiple sclerosis. TCRdb keeps only in-frame clones here, not all; method: immunoSEQ multiplex PCR. The sample has 45,000 to 55,000 clones, around 93% seen once; the top ten hold roughly 2.2%. The sequencing used peripheral blood, collected in the third trimester of pregnancy. These receptor sequences come from a female donor with multiple sclerosis, enrolled in a pregnancy study.

The chain employs TRBV5-4 and TRBJ2-5; D gene ambiguous. This CDR3 is built from 15 residues. Germline CDR1 and CDR2: SGHNT and YYREEE (reference sequence). V lost 4 bases and J lost 2, with 15 bases in between. As DNA, the CDR3 is TGTGCCAGCAGCCCTGGCGTGGAGCTACAAGAGACCCAGTACTTC. This translates into CASSPGVELQETQYF.

The chain has TRBV4-3 and TRBJ1-6; tentatively, D is TRBD1 (5 bases). With 0 bases removed from V and 5 bases from J, the gap between germline ends came to 11 bases. CDR3 length: 16 residues. Germline CDR1 LGHNA, CDR2 YSLEER. CDR3 bases: TGCGCCAGCAGCCAAGAAGTAGGACAAAATAATTCACCCCTCCACTTT. Translation: CASSQEVGQNNSPLHF.

The V and J genes are TRBV19 and TRBJ1-1, with 11 bases lining up with TRBD1. Germline CDR1 reads LNHDA; CDR2 reads SQIVND (reference sequence). Unmatched junction bases numbered 8, after V lost 6 bases and J lost 5 bases. The CDR3 has 15 amino acids. The CDR3 region is CASSPMGQGVTEAFF. Written as DNA, the CDR3 is TGTGCCAGTAGCCCAATGGGACAGGGGGTGACTGAAGCTTTCTTT.

This rearrangement joins TRBV4-3 to TRBJ2-7; 9 positions agree with TRBD1. Germline V lookup: CDR1 LGHNA, CDR2 YSLEER. The junction had 7 bases not matched to a gene; V was cut back by 0 bases and J by 4 bases. The CDR3 has 16 residues. Here the CDR3 DNA reads TGCGCCAGCAGCCAAGATTGGGGGACAGGGTCGTACGAGCAGTACTTC. Its protein product is CASSQDWGTGSYEQYF.